The 31 T cell receptor beta chains reported below all come from one sample, sequenced in a study of T cell repertoires in aging, cancer and after chemotherapy. Rearranged V-D-J TRB sequences were amplified with a mixed TRB-A/B primer pool. TCRdb reanalysed the multiplex PCR reads using MiXCR and keeps one entry per CDR3 protein. Among about 2,900 distinct CDR3 sequences, 20% to 25% were seen once, and the ten largest hold 8.7%. TCR beta rearrangements were amplified from peripheral blood genomic DNA. The sequencing input was blood. These receptors were taken from a human donor with a solid tumor.

The rearrangement links TRBV5-4 to TRBJ2-1, with D possibly TRBD1 on 5 matching bases. The V gene's germline CDR1 is SGHNT and CDR2 YYREEE (reference sequence). Trimming shortened V by 1 base and J by 4 bases, and 9 bases separated the two germline ends. This CDR3 region has 14 residues. CDR3 protein: CASSLRGSYNEQFF. CDR3 in DNA: TGTGCCAGCAGCTTGAGGGGTTCTTACAATGAGCAGTTCTTC.

This clonotype was detected a few times. The chain is built from TRBV28 and TRBJ2-6; no clear D gene. The V end was cut by 3 bases, the J end by 0 bases, with 9 bases between. Looked up from germline, CDR1 is MDHEN and CDR2 is SYDVKM. This CDR3 is 16 amino acids long. CDR3 coding DNA: TGTGCCAGCAGTTTGGGGTTAAGCTCTGGGGCCAACGTCCTGACTTTC. It yields the protein CASSLGLSSGANVLTF.

Details on this clonotype: This may be a read error: a much more frequent sequence differs by one nucleotide. The rearrangement uses TRBV7-2 and TRBJ2-7, with a possible D match to TRBD2 (5 bases). There are 15 residues in the CDR3. CDR1 and CDR2 (germline): SGHTA, FQGNSA. CDR3 bases: TGTGCCAGCAGCTTAGCAAGCGGTACTACCTACAAGCAGTACTTC. This translates into CASSLASGTTYKQYF.

V gene TRBV7-3 combines with J gene TRBJ2-3; D remains ambiguous. V gave up 4 bases and J gave up 5 bases, with 7 bases separating them. CDR1 is SGHTA and CDR2 is FQGTGA in the germline V gene. CDR3 length: 12 residues. As DNA, the CDR3 is TGTGCCAGCAGCTCCACTGTAGATACGCAGTATTTT. Residues: CASSSTVDTQYF.

This clonotype is medium-sized (0.01 to 0.1%). The chain carries TRBV14 and TRBJ1-1; 7 bases map to TRBD1. Per germline, CDR1 SGHDN and CDR2 FVKESK. The V segment lost 0 bases and the J segment 10 bases; nucleotides outside the gene matches: 2. CDR3 length: 12 residues. CDR3 nucleotide sequence: TGTGCCAGCAGCCAAGACCGACAGGGAGCTTTCTTT. Residues: CASSQDRQGAFF.

This clonotype is large. This sequence joins TRBV6-5 and TRBJ2-7, with 7 bases matching TRBD2. Germline V gene lookup returns CDR1 MNHEY and CDR2 SVGAGI. Trimming at V came to 6 bases and at J to 4 bases, leaving 12 bases not matched to a gene. This CDR3 has 15 residues. The CDR3 DNA follows: TGTGCCAGCAGGAAGGTGGCGGGAGAGGAGTACGAGCAGTACTTC. It specifies CASRKVAGEEYEQYF.

This chain links TRBV25-1 with TRBJ1-2; 10 nucleotides match TRBD1. Germline V gives CDR1 MGHDK, CDR2 SYGVNS. With V trimmed by 6 bases and J by 4 bases, 11 bases remained unmatched. This CDR3 contains 16 residues. Here the CDR3 reads CASSPSGQGEGYGYTF. The CDR3 bases are TGTGCCAGCAGCCCCTCCGGACAGGGGGAGGGCTATGGCTACACCTTC.

This clonotype is large by share. The germline gene is not matched at one end of the junction; a read error may be the cause. V is TRBV6-5 and J is TRBJ1-2; the D gene is possibly TRBD1 (5 bases). The CDR3 extends over 14 amino acids. From germline, CDR1 is MNHEY and CDR2 SVGAGI. The CDR3 nucleotides are TGTGCCAGCAGATACTCCGGGACGGCCTATGGCTACACCTTC. Amino acid sequence: CASRYSGTAYGYTF.

This clonotype is classed as medium-sized. The V gene is TRBV6-1, the J gene TRBJ2-7; D possibly corresponds to TRBD1 (5 bases). Trimming cost V 8 bases and J 3 bases, with 17 bases left between them. This CDR3 is built from 14 residues. Looked up from germline, CDR1 is MNHNS and CDR2 is SASEGT. The CDR3 region is CASLGLFHHYEQYF. CDR3 sequence (DNA): TGTGCCAGCTTGGGGCTTTTTCACCACTACGAGCAGTACTTC.

V is TRBV12-3 or TRBV12-4 and J is TRBJ1-4; no clear D. The CDR3 length is 14 residues. Trimming removed 6 bases from V and 5 bases from J, with 13 bases in between. The DNA for the CDR3 is TGTGCCAGCAGACTCACGGAGAAGAATGAAAAACTGTTTTTT. It is translated as CASRLTEKNEKLFF.

This clonotype has a handful of counts. The genes are TRBV7-2 and TRBJ1-6; D gene ambiguous. The V and J ends lost 2 bases and 0 bases respectively, with 17 bases between them. Germline V lookup: CDR1 SGHTA, CDR2 FQGNSA. This CDR3 has 19 amino acids. The CDR3 DNA reads TGTGCCAGCAGCTTAACGGGCCCCCCCTTGAGCTCCTATAATTCACCCCTCCACTTT. This sequence encodes CASSLTGPPLSSYNSPLHF.

CDR3 DNA sequence: TGTGCCAGCAGACGCGCCAGCGGGGGGCGGGATGAGCAGTTCTTC. Residues: CASRRASGGRDEQFF. The rearrangement links TRBV7-2 to TRBJ2-1, with 9 bases lining up with TRBD2. The junction had 11 bases not matched to a gene; V was cut back by 6 bases and J by 8 bases. Germline CDR1 and CDR2: SGHTA and FQGNSA. CDR3 length: 15 amino acids.

The gene calls are TRBV12-3 or TRBV12-4 and TRBJ1-4; D might be TRBD1 (5 bases). CDR3 length: 12 residues. The ends were cut back, 7 bases at V and 8 bases at J, with 11 bases in the middle. The CDR3 is CASTREGEKLFF. For the CDR3, the DNA is TGTGCCAGCACCCGAGAGGGGGAAAAACTGTTTTTT.

In regard to this clonotype: Given a much more abundant clone one base away, this may be a read error. This chain uses TRBV29-1 with TRBJ1-1; weak D call: TRBD1 (5 bases). The CDR3 is 13 amino acids. Germline values: CDR1 SQVTM, CDR2 ANQGSEA. In nucleotides, the CDR3 is TGCAGCGTACCAGCGACAGCGAACACTGAAGCTTTATTT. This codes for CSVPATANTEALF.

The chain joins TRBV5-4 to TRBJ2-1; D ambiguous. This CDR3 comprises 12 residues. In germline, CDR1 is SGHNT, CDR2 YYREEE (reference sequence). The germline V and J ends were trimmed by 0 bases and 9 bases, with 7 bases remaining between them. The CDR3 nucleotides are TGTGCCAGCAGCTTGGTTTGGGGTGAGCAGTTCTTC. Amino acids: CASSLVWGEQFF.

This clonotype has a handful of counts. The chain is built from TRBV28 and TRBJ1-3; weak D call: TRBD1 (5 bases). This CDR3 contains 17 residues. V shed 4 bases and J shed 3 bases, with 19 bases lying between them. CDR1 and CDR2 from the germline V gene are MDHEN and SYDVKM. The CDR3 here is CASSSIPPGQSGNTIYF. The CDR3 DNA is TGTGCCAGCAGTTCCATCCCCCCGGGGCAAAGTGGAAACACCATATATTTT.

The gene calls are TRBV20-1 and TRBJ1-5, with D tentatively TRBD1 (6 bases). CDR1 DFQATT and CDR2 SNEGSKA come from the germline V gene (reference sequence). This CDR3 comprises 14 residues. V lost 6 bases and J 0 bases, leaving 12 bases between the germline ends. The CDR3 here is CSAGQFNSNQPQHF. The CDR3 nucleotides are TGCAGTGCCGGACAGTTTAATAGCAATCAGCCCCAGCATTTT.

This clonotype showed up just once. This sequence joins TRBV27 and TRBJ1-2, with D possibly TRBD1 on 5 matching bases. Germline values: CDR1 MNHEY, CDR2 SMNVEV (reference sequence). V was cut by 0 bases and J by 8 bases, with 19 bases left in between. This CDR3 spans 16 amino acids. The CDR3: CASSLSGWGRQLGYTF. Here the CDR3 DNA reads TGTGCCAGCAGTTTATCGGGCTGGGGCAGGCAGTTGGGCTACACCTTC.

The rearrangement uses TRBV11-2 and TRBJ2-3; no clear D. V was shortened by 7 bases and J by 4 bases, with 12 bases between the two germline ends. Germline CDR1 is SGHAT and CDR2 is FQNNGV. The CDR3 is 13 amino acids. CDR3: CASTKGPADTQYF. The DNA for the CDR3 is TGTGCCAGCACCAAAGGTCCGGCAGATACGCAGTATTTT.

This clonotype is judged medium-sized. This chain joins TRBV7-2 and TRBJ1-6; D is unclear. The V end lost 0 bases, the J end lost 14 bases, and 11 bases lay between the germline ends. The CDR3 extends over 13 amino acids. Per germline, CDR1 SGHTA and CDR2 FQGNSA. The CDR3 reads CASSLAGALALHF. As DNA, the CDR3 is TGTGCCAGCAGCTTAGCTGGCGCCCTGGCCCTCCACTTT.

The gene calls are TRBV29-1 and TRBJ2-7; D is perhaps TRBD2 (5 bases). Deletions cut 8 bases from V and 4 bases from J, with 15 bases between. Germline V CDR1 and CDR2: SQVTM, ANQGSEA. This CDR3 spans 12 amino acids. This chain's CDR3 is CSKGLEGYEQYF. Written as DNA, the CDR3 is TGCAGCAAAGGTCTCGAGGGATACGAGCAGTACTTC.

The rearrangement uses TRBV20-1 and TRBJ1-6; D perhaps matches TRBD1 (6 bases). This CDR3 comprises 16 residues. Trimming removed 3 bases at V and 5 bases at J, with 17 bases between. Germline V CDR1 and CDR2: DFQATT, SNEGSKA (reference sequence). As DNA, the CDR3 is TGCAGTGCTAGTTCCTTCAGACAGGCTCATAATTCACCCCTCCACTTT. Encoded protein: CSASSFRQAHNSPLHF.

The chain joins TRBV7-9 to TRBJ1-4; 8 bases map to TRBD1. This CDR3 has 14 residues. Trimming removed 4 bases from V and 5 bases from J; junction bases left unmatched: 3. The germline V gene encodes CDR1 SEHNR and CDR2 FQNEAQ (reference sequence). CDR3 DNA: TGTGCCAGCAGCTCGGGACAGGCGAATGAAAAACTGTTTTTT. Amino acid sequence: CASSSGQANEKLFF.

V is TRBV20-1 and J is TRBJ2-7; D unresolved. The CDR3 extends over 14 amino acids. Per germline, CDR1 DFQATT and CDR2 SNEGSKA (reference sequence). The V end lost 2 bases, the J end lost 3 bases, and 14 bases lay between the germline ends. This CDR3 reads CSARIGSLGYEQYF. CDR3 coding DNA: TGCAGTGCTAGAATTGGCTCTCTCGGCTACGAGCAGTACTTC.

The J gene is TRBJ1-6, the V gene TRBV6-5; possibly TRBD1 for D (6 bases). V shed 5 bases and J shed 7 bases, with 12 bases lying between them. The CDR3 covers 14 residues. Germline CDR1 reads MNHEY; CDR2 reads SVGAGI. CDR3 DNA: TGTGCCAGCAGTGGGACAACGGGGAATTCACCCCTCCACTTT. It encodes CASSGTTGNSPLHF.

The CDR3 reads CASSTLSGRYEQYF. The CDR3, as DNA: TGTGCCAGCAGCACTCTTAGCGGGAGATACGAGCAGTACTTC. This chain uses TRBV7-2 with TRBJ2-7; TRBD2 matches at 9 bases. The germline gives CDR1 SGHTA, CDR2 FQGNSA. With 5 bases clipped from V and 4 bases from J, the junction kept 6 bases outside the gene matches. CDR3 length equals 14 residues.

The chain has TRBV10-3 and TRBJ2-3; TRBD2 aligns across 9 bases. Trimming took 0 bases from V and 0 from J; bases not matched to a gene: 10. The CDR3 runs to 19 residues. The germline V gene encodes CDR1 ENHRY and CDR2 SYGVKD. The CDR3 spells CAISESVIAGVSSTDTQYF. The DNA of the CDR3 is TGTGCCATCAGTGAGTCGGTTATAGCGGGGGTCTCTAGCACAGATACGCAGTATTTT.

This clonotype has only a few counts. The chain recombines TRBV27 with TRBJ2-7, with D uncertain. Deletions cut 1 base from V and 4 bases from J, with 14 bases between. The CDR3 consists of 15 residues. From germline, CDR1 is MNHEY and CDR2 SMNVEV (reference sequence). The CDR3 region is CASSLFWGLGYEQYF. CDR3 DNA sequence: TGTGCCAGCAGTTTATTTTGGGGATTAGGTTACGAGCAGTACTTC.

A few counts support this clonotype. CDR3 amino acids: CASSPDLGGQYNSPLHF. In DNA, the CDR3 is TGTGCCAGCAGCCCCGACCTGGGGGGACAGTATAATTCACCCCTCCACTTT. J is TRBJ1-6 and V is TRBV7-9; 7 bases agree with TRBD1. This CDR3 contains 17 residues. CDR1 and CDR2 (germline): SEHNR, FQNEAQ (reference sequence). J lost 4 bases, V lost 5 bases, and 11 bases had no gene match.

Note on this clonotype: A much larger clone differs by one base, so this may be a read error. V gene TRBV7-9 combines with J gene TRBJ1-3; no definite D call. From germline, CDR1 is SEHNR and CDR2 FQNEAQ (reference sequence). Trimming cost V 6 bases and J 4 bases, with 16 bases left between them. The CDR3 length is 15 residues. The CDR3 sequence is CASRQERYPGNTIYF. The CDR3 DNA reads TGTGCCAGCAGACAAGAAAGGTACCCCGGAAACACCATATATTTT.

In the case of this clonotype: A much larger clone differs from this one at a single base, so this may be a read error. The chain links TRBV6-5 to TRBJ1-3; maybe TRBD1 (5 bases). The CDR3 spans 16 residues. Germline values: CDR1 MNHEY, CDR2 SVGAGI. The CDR3: CASSYLASGGGDTIYF. The DNA for the CDR3 is TGTGCCAGCAGTTACCTGGCCTCGGGGGGTGGAGACACCATATATTTT.